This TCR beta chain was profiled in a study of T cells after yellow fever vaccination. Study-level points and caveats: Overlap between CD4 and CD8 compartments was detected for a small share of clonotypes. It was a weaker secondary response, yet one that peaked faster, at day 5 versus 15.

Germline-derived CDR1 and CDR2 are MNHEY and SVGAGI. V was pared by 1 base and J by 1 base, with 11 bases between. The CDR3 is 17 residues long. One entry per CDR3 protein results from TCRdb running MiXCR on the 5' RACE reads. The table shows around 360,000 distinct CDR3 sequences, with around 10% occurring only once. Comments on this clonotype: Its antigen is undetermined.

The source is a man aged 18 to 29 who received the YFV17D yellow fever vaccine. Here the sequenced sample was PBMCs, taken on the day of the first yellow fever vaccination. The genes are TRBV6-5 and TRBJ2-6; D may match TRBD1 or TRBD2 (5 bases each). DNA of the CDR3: TGTGCCAGCAGTTACTGGGCAGGGAGTTCTGGGGCCAACGTCCTGACTTTC. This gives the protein CASSYWAGSSGANVLTF.